The 5 T cell receptor beta chains given below trace back to one sample, sequenced in a study of T cell responses to AZD1222 COVID-19 vaccine. Profiled with immunoSEQ multiplex PCR; TCRdb holds only in-frame clones, not every one. The sample carries some 150,000 clones, 86% recorded once. The source material was peripheral blood, sampled 28 days after the second AZD1222 dose. The receptors originated from an adult who received the AZD1222 COVID-19 vaccine.

This chain joins TRBV6-6 and TRBJ1-2; 7 nucleotides line up with TRBD1. The V segment lost 5 bases and the J segment 2 bases; nucleotides outside the gene matches: 2. The CDR3 is 13 residues long. From germline, CDR1 is MNHNY and CDR2 SVGAGI (reference sequence). CDR3 loop: CASSKQGNYGYTF. The CDR3 DNA sequence: TGTGCCAGCAGTAAACAGGGGAACTATGGCTACACCTTC.

By sample fraction, this clone is medium-sized. The CDR3, as DNA: TGTGCCAGCAGACCTAGCGGGAGGGCCAACAATGAGCAGTTCTTC. Amino acids: CASRPSGRANNEQFF. The chain employs TRBV6-4 and TRBJ2-1; 12 nucleotides align to TRBD2. This CDR3 has 15 amino acids. Germline V gives CDR1 MRHNA, CDR2 SNTAGT. Losses at the gene ends were 6 bases for V and 5 bases for J; bases not matched to a gene: 5.

The rearrangement links TRBV28 to TRBJ1-4; 10 nucleotides line up with TRBD1. V trimming: 7 bases; J trimming: 8 bases; junction bases outside the gene matches: 7. This CDR3 has 14 amino acids. Germline lookup yields CDR1 MDHEN and CDR2 SYDVKM. For the CDR3, the DNA is TGTGCCAGCAAAAGGGGGGGACAGGGGGAAAAACTGTTTTTT. It is translated as CASKRGGQGEKLFF.

The rearrangement uses TRBV27 and TRBJ2-7, with 8 bases fitting TRBD1. The CDR3 has 16 residues. Trimming removed 2 bases from V and 1 base from J; junction bases left unmatched: 7. CDR1 MNHEY and CDR2 SMNVEV come from the germline V gene (reference sequence). This CDR3 reads CASSLGQGWGSYEQYF. CDR3 nucleotides: TGTGCCAGCAGTTTAGGACAGGGTTGGGGATCCTACGAGCAGTACTTC.

This clone was recorded a few times. The V call is TRBV6-4, the J call TRBJ2-6; no clear D. Germline V gene sequence: CDR1 MRHNA, CDR2 SNTAGT. V was trimmed by 2 bases and J by 0 bases, leaving 8 bases between them. The CDR3 is made up of 16 amino acids. This CDR3 is CASSDVSGSGANVLTF. CDR3 coding DNA: TGTGCCAGCAGTGACGTCTCAGGCTCTGGGGCCAACGTCCTGACTTTC.